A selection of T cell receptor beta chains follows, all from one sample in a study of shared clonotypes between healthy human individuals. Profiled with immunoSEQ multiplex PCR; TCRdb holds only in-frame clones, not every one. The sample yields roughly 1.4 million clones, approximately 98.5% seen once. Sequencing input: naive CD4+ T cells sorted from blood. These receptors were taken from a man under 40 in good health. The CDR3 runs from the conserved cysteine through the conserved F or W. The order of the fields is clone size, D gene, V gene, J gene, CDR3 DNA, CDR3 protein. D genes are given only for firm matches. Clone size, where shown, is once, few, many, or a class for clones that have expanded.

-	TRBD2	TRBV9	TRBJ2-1	TGTGCCAGCAGCGTAGGACCTAGCGGGGTCTCCTATGAGCAGTTCTTC	CASSVGPSGVSYEQFF
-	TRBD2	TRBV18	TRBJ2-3	TGTGCCAGCTCACCCGTTAGCGGGAGTCTTGATACGCAGTATTTT	CASSPVSGSLDTQYF
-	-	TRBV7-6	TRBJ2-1	TGTGCCAGGGGGGACGGAATAAGCTCCTACAATGAGCAGTTCTTC	CARGDGISSYNEQFF
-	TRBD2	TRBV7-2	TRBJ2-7	TGTGCCAGCAGCTTAAGGAGCGGGAGTATATCCTACGAGCAGTACTTC	CASSLRSGSISYEQYF
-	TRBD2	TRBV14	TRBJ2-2	TGTGCCAGCAGCCAATACGGACTAGCGGGATACACCGGGGAGCTGTTTTTT	CASSQYGLAGYTGELFF
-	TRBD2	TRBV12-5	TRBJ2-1	TGTGCTAGTGGTACGGGAGCGGGACCCTACAATGAGCAGTTCTTC	CASGTGAGPYNEQFF
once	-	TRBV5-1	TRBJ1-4	TGCGCCAGCAGCTTGGCCTTGGCAGGGAGTAATGAAAAACTGTTTTTT	CASSLALAGSNEKLFF
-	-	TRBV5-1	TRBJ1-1	TGCGCCAGCACCCCCCTCGACGTGGGGCGCGACACTGAAGCTTTCTTT	CASTPLDVGRDTEAFF
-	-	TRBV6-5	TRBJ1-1	TGTGCCAGCAGTCGGGGTCTCGACACTGAAGCTTTCTTT	CASSRGLDTEAFF
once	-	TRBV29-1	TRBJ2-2	TGCAGCGTTTTGGAGGGGAGGACCGGGGAGCTGTTTTTT	CSVLEGRTGELFF
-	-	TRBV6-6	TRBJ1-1	TGTGCCAGCAGTTACCAGGGCCCAAACACTGAAGCTTTCTTT	CASSYQGPNTEAFF
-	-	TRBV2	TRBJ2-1	TGTGCCAGCAGTGTGGACAGCAACAATGAGCAGTTCTTC	CASSVDSNNEQFF
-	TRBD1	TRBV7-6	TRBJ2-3	TGTGCCAGCAGCTCTTACTCGACAGGGGGAACAGATACGCAGTATTTT	CASSSYSTGGTDTQYF
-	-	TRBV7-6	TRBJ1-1	TGTGCCAGCAGCATAGGGGTAAGCACTGAAGCTTTCTTT	CASSIGVSTEAFF
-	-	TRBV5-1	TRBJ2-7	TGCGCCAGCAGCCCAAATCTGGATCCTGTTCACACCTACGAGCAGTACTTC	CASSPNLDPVHTYEQYF
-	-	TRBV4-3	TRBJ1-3	TGCGCCAGCAGCCAAAACCCGGGACCGAGAGTCTCTGGAAACACCATATATTTT	CASSQNPGPRVSGNTIYF
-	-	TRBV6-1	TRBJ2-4	TGTGCCAGCAGTGAAGATAGGGTAGTAGGGCAGGTCATTAACAAAAACATTCAGTACTTC	CASSEDRVVGQVINKNIQYF
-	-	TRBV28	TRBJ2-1	TGTGCCAGCAGTGACTGGGAAGGGACTGATGAGCAGTTCTTC	CASSDWEGTDEQFF
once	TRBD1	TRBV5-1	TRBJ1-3	TGCGCCAGCAGCTTACAGGGGGCGGAAGGAAACACCATATATTTT	CASSLQGAEGNTIYF
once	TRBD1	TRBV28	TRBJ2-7	TGTGCCAGCCTAGACAGGGTTACCTACGAGCAGTACTTC	CASLDRVTYEQYF
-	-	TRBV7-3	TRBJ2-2	TGTGCCAGCAGCTTAATGGCAACTGACACCGGGGAGCTGTTTTTT	CASSLMATDTGELFF
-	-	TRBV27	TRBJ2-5	TGTGCCAGCAGTTTAGTCGGTAGTTCCTACCAAGAGACCCAGTACTTC	CASSLVGSSYQETQYF
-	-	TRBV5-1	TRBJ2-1	TGCGCCAGCAGCTCGACAGTCAGCTCCTACAATGAGCAGTTCTTC	CASSSTVSSYNEQFF
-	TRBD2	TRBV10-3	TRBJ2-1	TGTGCCACCCTACTAGCGGGAGTTGGAAATGAGCAGTTCTTC	CATLLAGVGNEQFF
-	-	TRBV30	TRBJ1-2	TGTGCCTGGCAAACGGGACCCATTGGACGGGGTGGCTACACCTTC	CAWQTGPIGRGGYTF
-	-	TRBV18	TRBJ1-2	TGTGCCAGCTCACCCCCAGCGGGCTACACCTTC	CASSPPAGYTF
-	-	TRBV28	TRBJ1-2	TGTGCCAGCAGAACCGGGACCGATGGCTACACCTTC	CASRTGTDGYTF
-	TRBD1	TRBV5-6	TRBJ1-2	TGTGCCAGCAGTTTTTATGACCGGGACAGCTACTTGTACACCTTC	CASSFYDRDSYLYTF
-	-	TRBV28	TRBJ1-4	TGTGCCACGAGAACTGGTACAATGGAAAAACTGTTTTTT	CATRTGTMEKLFF
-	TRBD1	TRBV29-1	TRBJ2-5	TGCAGCGGCCAGATCCGGGACAGCCAAGAGACCCAGTACTTC	CSGQIRDSQETQYF
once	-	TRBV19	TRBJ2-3	TGTGCCAGTACGGGCCACCGCACAGATACGCAGTATTTT	CASTGHRTDTQYF
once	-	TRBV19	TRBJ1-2	TGTGCCAGTAGTATAAGGGATCTGTATGGCTACACCTTC	CASSIRDLYGYTF
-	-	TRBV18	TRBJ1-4	TGTGCCAGCTCACCGCGAACGGATAATGAAAAACTGTTTTTT	CASSPRTDNEKLFF
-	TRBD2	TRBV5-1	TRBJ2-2	TGCGCCAGCAGCATGGCAACTAGCGGGAGTTCCGGGGAGCTGTTTTTT	CASSMATSGSSGELFF
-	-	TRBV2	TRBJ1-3	TGTGCCAGCAGTGGGGCAGGGATCTCTGGAAACACCATATATTTT	CASSGAGISGNTIYF
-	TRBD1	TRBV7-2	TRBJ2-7	TGTGCCAGCAGCCCCCAAGGCAGGGACAGGGAAGCTAAGAGGTTC	CASSPQGRDREAKRF
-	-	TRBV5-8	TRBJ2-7	TGTGCCAGCAGGGTCGTGACTTCTCACCCGAGGGAGCAGTACTTC	CASRVVTSHPREQYF
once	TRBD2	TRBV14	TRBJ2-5	TGTGCCAGCAGCCAAGAAAGGGGACTAGCGGGAGATATAGTGACCCAGTACTTC	CASSQERGLAGDIVTQYF
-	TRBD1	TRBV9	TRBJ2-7	TGTGCCAGCAGCGTAGGGGGACAGGGATTCTACGAGCAGTACTTC	CASSVGGQGFYEQYF
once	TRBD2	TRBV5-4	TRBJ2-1	TGTGCCAGCAGCTTAGTCGGGAGGACTTACAATGAGCAGTTCTTC	CASSLVGRTYNEQFF
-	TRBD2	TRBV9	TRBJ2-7	TGTGCCAGCAGCGCGGGACTAGCGGGAATTCGGGGTTACGAGCAGTACTTC	CASSAGLAGIRGYEQYF
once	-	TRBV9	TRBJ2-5	TGTGCCAGCAGCACCCGTAGTCTCGGAGAGACCCAGTACTTC	CASSTRSLGETQYF
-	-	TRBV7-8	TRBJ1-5	TGTGCCAGCAGCCCGGGGGAGGGGCAGCCCCAGCATTTT	CASSPGEGQPQHF
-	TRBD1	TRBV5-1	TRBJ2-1	TGCGCCAGCAGCTCGGGACAGCCTAACAATGAGCAGTTCTTC	CASSSGQPNNEQFF
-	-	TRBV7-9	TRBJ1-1	TGTGCCAGCAGCTCCCACAGGGTAATGAACACTGAAGCTTTCTTT	CASSSHRVMNTEAFF
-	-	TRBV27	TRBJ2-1	TGTGCCAGCAGTGACCCGGGTCTAGCTGGTTACAATGAGCAGTTCTTC	CASSDPGLAGYNEQFF
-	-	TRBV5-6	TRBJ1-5	TGTGCCAGCGCCAGGCGAGGGGTCAATCAGCCCCAGCATTTT	CASARRGVNQPQHF
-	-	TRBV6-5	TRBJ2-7	TGTGCCAGCAGGGGCCCGGCCTCCTACGAGCAGTACTTC	CASRGPASYEQYF
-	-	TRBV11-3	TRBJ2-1	TGTGCCAGCAGCTTAACCCCGCCTGGGGGGCAGTTCTTC	CASSLTPPGGQFF
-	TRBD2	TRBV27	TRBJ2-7	TGTGCCAGCAGTTTCCAGCGGGAGATCGGCGAGCAGTACTTC	CASSFQREIGEQYF
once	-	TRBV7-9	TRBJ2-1	TGTGCCAGCAGTGGAGCGGGTAGGATCTACAATGAGCAGTTCTTC	CASSGAGRIYNEQFF
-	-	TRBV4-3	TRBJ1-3	TGCGCCAGCAGCCAAGATTTGGGACGCACAATCAAGAACACCATATATTTT	CASSQDLGRTIKNTIYF
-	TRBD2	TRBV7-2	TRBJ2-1	TGTGCCAGCAGCTTAGTAGGGGGGGGAGCGGGAGACAATGAGCAGTTCTTC	CASSLVGGGAGDNEQFF
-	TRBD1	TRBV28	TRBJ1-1	TGTGCCAGCAGCTTGGACAGGTTCTGGACTGAAGCTTTCTTT	CASSLDRFWTEAFF
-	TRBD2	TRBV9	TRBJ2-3	TGTGCCAGCAGCGTAGCTACTAGCGTACCCCAAGATACGCAGTATTTT	CASSVATSVPQDTQYF
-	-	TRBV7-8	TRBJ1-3	TGTGCCAGCAGCCCCCGACCCTCTGGAAACACCATATATTTT	CASSPRPSGNTIYF
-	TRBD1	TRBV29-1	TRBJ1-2	TGCAGCGTTGAAGACAGGACAGGGACAACATTCTGCACCTTC	CSVEDRTGTTFCTF
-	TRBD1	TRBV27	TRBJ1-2	TGTGCCAGCAGTACACGCCGCCCCGGGACAGGGGGAGTATATGGCTACACCTTC	CASSTRRPGTGGVYGYTF
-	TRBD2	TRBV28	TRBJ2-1	TGTGCCAGCAGTTTAAGGCGGGAGGGCCCCGAGCAGTTCTTC	CASSLRREGPEQFF
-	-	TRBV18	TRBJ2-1	TGTGCCAGCTCACCAAATCGGTTGGGTAATGAGCAGTTCTTC	CASSPNRLGNEQFF